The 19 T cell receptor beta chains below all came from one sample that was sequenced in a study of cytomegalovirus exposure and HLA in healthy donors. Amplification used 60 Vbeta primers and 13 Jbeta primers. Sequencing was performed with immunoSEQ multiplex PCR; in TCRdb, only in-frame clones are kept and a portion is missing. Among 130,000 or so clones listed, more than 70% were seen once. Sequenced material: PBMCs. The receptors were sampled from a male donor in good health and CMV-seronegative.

This CDR3 is CASSLQRGAYEQYF. In DNA, the CDR3 is TGTGCCAGCAGCCTTCAGCGGGGGGCCTACGAGCAGTACTTC. The rearrangement uses TRBV7-8 and TRBJ2-7; 9 nucleotides agree with TRBD2. The CDR3 runs to 14 residues. The trim removed 5 bases at V and 2 bases at J, leaving 4 bases unmatched. CDR1 is SGHVS and CDR2 is FQNEAQ in the germline V gene.

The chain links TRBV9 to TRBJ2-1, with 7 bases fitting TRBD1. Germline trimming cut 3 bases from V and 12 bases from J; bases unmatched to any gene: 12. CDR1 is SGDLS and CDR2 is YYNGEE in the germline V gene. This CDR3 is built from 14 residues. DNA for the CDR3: TGTGCCAGCAGCGAACGCGACAGGGCTCTTGGGCAGTTCTTC. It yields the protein CASSERDRALGQFF.

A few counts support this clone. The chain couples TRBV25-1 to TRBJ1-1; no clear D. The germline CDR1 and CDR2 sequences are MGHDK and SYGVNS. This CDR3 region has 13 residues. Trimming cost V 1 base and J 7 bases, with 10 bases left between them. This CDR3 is CASSEWPGSEAFF. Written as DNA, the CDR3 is TGTGCCAGCAGTGAATGGCCTGGCAGTGAAGCTTTCTTT.

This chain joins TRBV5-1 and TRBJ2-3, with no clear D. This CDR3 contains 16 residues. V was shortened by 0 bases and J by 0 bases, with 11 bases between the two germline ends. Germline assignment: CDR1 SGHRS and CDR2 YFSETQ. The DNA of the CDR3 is TGCGCCAGCAGCTTGGGGAGTACTTCTAGCACAGATACGCAGTATTTT. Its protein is CASSLGSTSSTDTQYF.

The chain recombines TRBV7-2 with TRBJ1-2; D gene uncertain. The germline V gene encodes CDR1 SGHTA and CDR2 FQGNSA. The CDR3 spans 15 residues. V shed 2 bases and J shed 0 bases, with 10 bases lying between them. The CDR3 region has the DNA TGTGCCAGCAGCTTAACTAGCAGCTCTAACTATGGCTACACCTTC. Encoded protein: CASSLTSSSNYGYTF. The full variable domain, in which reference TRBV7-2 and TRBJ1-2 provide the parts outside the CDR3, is GAGVSQSPSNKVTEKGKDVELRCDPISGHTALYWYRQSLGQGLEFLIYFQGNSAPDKSGLPSDRFSAERTGGSVSTLTIQRTQQEDSAVYLCASSLTSSSNYGYTFGSGTRLTVV.

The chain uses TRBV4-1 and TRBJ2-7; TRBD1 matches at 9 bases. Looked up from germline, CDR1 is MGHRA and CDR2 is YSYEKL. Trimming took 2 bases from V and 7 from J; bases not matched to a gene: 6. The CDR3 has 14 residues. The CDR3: CASSQPGQGKEQYF. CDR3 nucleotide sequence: TGCGCCAGCAGCCAACCGGGACAGGGTAAGGAGCAGTACTTC.

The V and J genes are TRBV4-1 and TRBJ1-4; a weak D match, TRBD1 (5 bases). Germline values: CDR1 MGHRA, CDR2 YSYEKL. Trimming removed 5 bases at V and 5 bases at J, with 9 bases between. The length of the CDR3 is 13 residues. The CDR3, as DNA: TGCGCCAGCAGCTCCCGACAGAATGAAAAACTGTTTTTT. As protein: CASSSRQNEKLFF.

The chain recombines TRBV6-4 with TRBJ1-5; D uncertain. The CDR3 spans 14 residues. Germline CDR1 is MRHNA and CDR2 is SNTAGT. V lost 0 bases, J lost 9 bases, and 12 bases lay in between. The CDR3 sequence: CASSDSVSYWPQHF. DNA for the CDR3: TGTGCCAGCAGTGACTCAGTCAGTTATTGGCCCCAGCATTTT.

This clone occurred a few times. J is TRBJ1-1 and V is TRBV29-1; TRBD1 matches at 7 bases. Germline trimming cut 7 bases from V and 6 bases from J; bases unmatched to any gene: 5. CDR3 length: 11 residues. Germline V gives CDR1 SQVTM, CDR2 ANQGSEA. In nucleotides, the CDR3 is TGCAGCGATTACAGGGGTGCTGAAGCTTTCTTT. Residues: CSDYRGAEAFF.

CDR3 DNA: TGTGCCAGCAGCGTAGCTCGAACGGGGGACCAACGCTACAATGAGCAGTTCTTC. Protein: CASSVARTGDQRYNEQFF. The chain employs TRBV9 and TRBJ2-1; tentatively, D is TRBD2 (6 bases). Trimming stripped 0 bases from V and 3 bases from J, with 19 bases between. The CDR3 totals 18 residues. In germline, CDR1 is SGDLS, CDR2 YYNGEE.

For the CDR3, the DNA is TGTGCCAGCAGTGAAGCTCAGGGGGGTTGGTCACCCCTCCACTTT. This sequence encodes CASSEAQGGWSPLHF. The chain carries TRBV6-1 and TRBJ1-6; 7 positions match TRBD1. The ends lost 0 bases at V and 10 bases at J; junction bases unmatched: 6. The CDR3 covers 15 residues. The germline gives CDR1 MNHNS, CDR2 SASEGT.

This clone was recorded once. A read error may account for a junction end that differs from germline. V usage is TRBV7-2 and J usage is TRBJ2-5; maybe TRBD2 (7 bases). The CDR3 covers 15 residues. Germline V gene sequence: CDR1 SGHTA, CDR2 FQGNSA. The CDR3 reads CASSLGTGGQGTQYF. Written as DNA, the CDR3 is TGTGCCAGCAGCTTGGGCACGGGGGGCCAAGGGACCCAGTACTTC.

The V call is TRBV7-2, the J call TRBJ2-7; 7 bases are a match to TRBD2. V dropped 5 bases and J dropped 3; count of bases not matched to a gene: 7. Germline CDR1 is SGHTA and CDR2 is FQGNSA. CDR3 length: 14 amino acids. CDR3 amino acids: CASSKAGDFYEQYF. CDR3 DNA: TGTGCCAGCAGCAAGGCGGGGGACTTCTACGAGCAGTACTTC.

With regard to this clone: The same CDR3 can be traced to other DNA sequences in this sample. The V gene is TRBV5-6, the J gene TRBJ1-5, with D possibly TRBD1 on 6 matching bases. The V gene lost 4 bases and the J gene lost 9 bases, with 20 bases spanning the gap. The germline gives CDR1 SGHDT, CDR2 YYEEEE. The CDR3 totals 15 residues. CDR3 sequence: CASSLGGHGKRPQHF. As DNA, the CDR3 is TGTGCCAGCAGCCTGGGGGGACACGGCAAAAGGCCCCAGCATTTT.

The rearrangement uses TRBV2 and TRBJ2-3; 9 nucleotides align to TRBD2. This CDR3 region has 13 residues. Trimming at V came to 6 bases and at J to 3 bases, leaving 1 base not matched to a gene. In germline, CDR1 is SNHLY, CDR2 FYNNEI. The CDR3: CASRSGGTDTQYF. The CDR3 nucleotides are TGTGCCAGCAGGAGCGGGGGGACAGATACGCAGTATTTT.

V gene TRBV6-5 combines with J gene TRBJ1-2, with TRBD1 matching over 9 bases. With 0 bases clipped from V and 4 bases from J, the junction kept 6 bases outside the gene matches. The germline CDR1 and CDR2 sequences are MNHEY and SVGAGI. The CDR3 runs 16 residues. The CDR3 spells CASSYSGQGGSYGYTF. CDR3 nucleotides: TGTGCCAGCAGTTACTCGGGACAGGGAGGAAGCTATGGCTACACCTTC.

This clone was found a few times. The CDR3 DNA reads as TGTGCCAGCAGCTTCGGACAGTTTAATTCACCCCTCCACTTT. Protein product: CASSFGQFNSPLHF. V and J are TRBV5-4 and TRBJ1-6, with D possibly matching TRBD1 (6 bases). Trimming stripped 2 bases from V and 6 bases from J, with 9 bases between. The V gene's germline CDR1 is SGHNT and CDR2 YYREEE (reference sequence). The CDR3 is 14 amino acids.

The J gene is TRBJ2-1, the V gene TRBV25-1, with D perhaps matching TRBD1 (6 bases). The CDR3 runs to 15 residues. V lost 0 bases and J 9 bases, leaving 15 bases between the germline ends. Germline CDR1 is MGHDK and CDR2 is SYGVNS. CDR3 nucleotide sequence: TGTGCCAGCAGTGAATATTGGGCTAAAGGGGGTGAGCAGTTCTTC. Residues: CASSEYWAKGGEQFF.

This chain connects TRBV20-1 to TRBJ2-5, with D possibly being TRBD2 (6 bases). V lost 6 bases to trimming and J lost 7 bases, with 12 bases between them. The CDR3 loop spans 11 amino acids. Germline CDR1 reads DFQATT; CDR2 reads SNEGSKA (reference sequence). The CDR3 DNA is TGCAGTGCAAGGGACTCGAGGACCCAGTACTTC. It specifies CSARDSRTQYF.